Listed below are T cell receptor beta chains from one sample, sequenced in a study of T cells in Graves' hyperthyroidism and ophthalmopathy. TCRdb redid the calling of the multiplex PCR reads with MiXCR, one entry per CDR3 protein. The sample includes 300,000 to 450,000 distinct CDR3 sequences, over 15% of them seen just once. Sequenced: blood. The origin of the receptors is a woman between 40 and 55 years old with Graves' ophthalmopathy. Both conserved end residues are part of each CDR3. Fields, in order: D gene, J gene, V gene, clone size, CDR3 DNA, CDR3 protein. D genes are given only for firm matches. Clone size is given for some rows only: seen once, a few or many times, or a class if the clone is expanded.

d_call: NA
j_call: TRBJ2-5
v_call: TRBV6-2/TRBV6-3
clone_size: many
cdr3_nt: TGTGCCAGCAGGGATAGGTTACAAGAGACCCAGTACTTC
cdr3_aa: CASRDRLQETQYF

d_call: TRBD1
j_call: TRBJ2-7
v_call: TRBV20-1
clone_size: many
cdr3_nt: TGCAGTGTTACGGACAGGGGGCTTTACGAGCAGTACTTC
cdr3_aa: CSVTDRGLYEQYF

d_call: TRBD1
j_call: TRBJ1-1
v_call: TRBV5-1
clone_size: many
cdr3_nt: TGCGCCAGCAGAAGACAGGGGGGCACTGAAGCTTTCTTT
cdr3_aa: CASRRQGGTEAFF

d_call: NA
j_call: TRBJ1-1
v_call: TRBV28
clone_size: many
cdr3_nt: TGTGCCAGCAGCGCCGGCGGAGGGGACACTGAAGCTTTCTTT
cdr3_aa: CASSAGGGDTEAFF

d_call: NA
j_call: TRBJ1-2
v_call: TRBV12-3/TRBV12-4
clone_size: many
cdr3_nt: TGTGCCAGCAGCCCCACCGGGGGATATGGCTACACCTTC
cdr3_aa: CASSPTGGYGYTF

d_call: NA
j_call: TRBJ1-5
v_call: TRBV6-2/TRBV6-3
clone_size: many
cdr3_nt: TGTGCCAGCAGTTACTCGCTTGTCCAAAGGGGAGGCAATCAGCCCCAGCATTTT
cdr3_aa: CASSYSLVQRGGNQPQHF

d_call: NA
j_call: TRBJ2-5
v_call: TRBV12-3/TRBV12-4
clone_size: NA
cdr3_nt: TGTGCCAGCACCAAACCCAGTCAAGAGACCCAGTACTTC
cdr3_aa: CASTKPSQETQYF

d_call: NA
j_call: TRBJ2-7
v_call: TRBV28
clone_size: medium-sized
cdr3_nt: TGTGCCAGCAGTTTATTTCTCGGGAAGGGAAATTGGGAGCAGTACTTC
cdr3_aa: CASSLFLGKGNWEQYF

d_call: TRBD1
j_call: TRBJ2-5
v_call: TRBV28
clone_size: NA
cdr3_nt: TGTGCCAGCAGAACCTCGGACAGGCCCCGCAGCGAGACCCAGTACTTC
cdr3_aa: CASRTSDRPRSETQYF

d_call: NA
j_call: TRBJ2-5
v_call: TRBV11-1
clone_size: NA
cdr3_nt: TGTGCCAGCAGCTTAAGGGCTAGGGGGAGGTGGGCACAAGAGACGCAGTACTTC
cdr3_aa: CASSLRARGRWAQETQYF

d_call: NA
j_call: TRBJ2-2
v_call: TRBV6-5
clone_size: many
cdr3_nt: TGTGCCAGCAGTTACGGAGCGGACACCGGGGAGCTGTTTTTT
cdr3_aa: CASSYGADTGELFF

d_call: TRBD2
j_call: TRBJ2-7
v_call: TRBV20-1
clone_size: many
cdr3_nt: TGCAGTGCTCAGGGACTAGCGAGAAGCAACTCCTACGAGCAGTACTTC
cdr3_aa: CSAQGLARSNSYEQYF

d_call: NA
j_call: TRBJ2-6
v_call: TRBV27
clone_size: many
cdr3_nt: TGTGCCAGCAGTCTCCGTGGGGCCAACGTCCTGACTTTC
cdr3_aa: CASSLRGANVLTF

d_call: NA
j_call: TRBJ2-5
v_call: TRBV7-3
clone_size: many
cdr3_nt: TGTGCCAGCAGCTTAATGGGATTCCAAGAGACCCAGTACTTC
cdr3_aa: CASSLMGFQETQYF

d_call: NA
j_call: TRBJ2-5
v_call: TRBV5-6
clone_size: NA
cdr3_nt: TGTGCCAGCAGCTTGGCCCTTTCAGGAGGGCTGGAGACCCAGTACTTC
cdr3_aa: CASSLALSGGLETQYF

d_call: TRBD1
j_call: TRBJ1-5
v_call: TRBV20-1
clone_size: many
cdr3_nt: TGCAGTGCCTCCGGGACAGGACCCAATCAGCCCCAGCATTTT
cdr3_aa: CSASGTGPNQPQHF

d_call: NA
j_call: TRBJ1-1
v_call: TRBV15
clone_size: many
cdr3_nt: TGTGCCACCAGCAGTGGACGGGAAACGAACACTGAAGCTTTCTTT
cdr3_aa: CATSSGRETNTEAFF

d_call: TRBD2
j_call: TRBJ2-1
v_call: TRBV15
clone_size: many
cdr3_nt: TGTGCCACCAGCAGAGGTGGGACTAGCGGAGGAGTGAAGTTCTTC
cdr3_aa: CATSRGGTSGGVKFF

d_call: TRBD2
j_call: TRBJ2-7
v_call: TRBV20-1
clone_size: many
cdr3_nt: TGCAGTGCTAGAGATCCCACTAGCGTATACGAGCAGTACTTC
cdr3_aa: CSARDPTSVYEQYF

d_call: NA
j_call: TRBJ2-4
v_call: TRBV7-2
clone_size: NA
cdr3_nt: TGTGCCAGCAGCTTAGATTATGGCGGCAGGAAAAACATTCAGTACTTC
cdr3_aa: CASSLDYGGRKNIQYF

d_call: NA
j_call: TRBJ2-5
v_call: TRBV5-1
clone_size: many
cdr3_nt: TGCGCCAGCAGCTTAGGCGACAGGTTAACGGAAGAGACCCAGTACTTC
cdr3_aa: CASSLGDRLTEETQYF

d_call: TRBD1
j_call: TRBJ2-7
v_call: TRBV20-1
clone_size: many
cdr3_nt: TGCAGTGCTAGAGCCGCCCCGGGGGCGGGACAGGGGGCTAGCGAGCAGTACTTC
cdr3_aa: CSARAAPGAGQGASEQYF

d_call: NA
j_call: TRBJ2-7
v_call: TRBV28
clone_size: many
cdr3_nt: TGTGCCAGCAGTGCCCCAGGATATGCCTACGAGCAGTACTTC
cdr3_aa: CASSAPGYAYEQYF

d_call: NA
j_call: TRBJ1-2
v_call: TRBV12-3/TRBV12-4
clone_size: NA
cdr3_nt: TGTGCCAGCAGTTCCCGGGACTTAGGCTACACCTTC
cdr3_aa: CASSSRDLGYTF

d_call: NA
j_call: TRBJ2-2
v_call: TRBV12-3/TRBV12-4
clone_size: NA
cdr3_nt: TGTGCCAGCAGTGTGGACAAGTACACCGGGGAGCTGTTTTTT
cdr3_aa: CASSVDKYTGELFF

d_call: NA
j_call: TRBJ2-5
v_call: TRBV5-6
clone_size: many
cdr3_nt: TGTGCCAGCACGGCCGATAACGGAGGACAAGAGACCCAGTACTTC
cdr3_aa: CASTADNGGQETQYF

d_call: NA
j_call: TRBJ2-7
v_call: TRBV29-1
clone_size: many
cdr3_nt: TGCAGCTTTAAGGGTGGGTTGGGCTCCTACGAGCAGTACTTC
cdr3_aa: CSFKGGLGSYEQYF

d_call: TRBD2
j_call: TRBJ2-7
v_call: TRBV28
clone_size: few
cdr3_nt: TGTGCCATCACCTCGGGACTAGCCGGTGACGAGCAGTACTTC
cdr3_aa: CAITSGLAGDEQYF

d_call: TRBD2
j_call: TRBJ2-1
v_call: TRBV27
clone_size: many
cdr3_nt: TGTGCCAGCAGTTCCCTGACTAGCTTATGGAGCAATGAGCAGTTCTTC
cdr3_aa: CASSSLTSLWSNEQFF

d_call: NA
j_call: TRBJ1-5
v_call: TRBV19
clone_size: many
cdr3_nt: TGTGCCAGTAGTACAACCGGAATTACAACAGGGCTTTATCAGCCCCAGCATTTT
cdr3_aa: CASSTTGITTGLYQPQHF

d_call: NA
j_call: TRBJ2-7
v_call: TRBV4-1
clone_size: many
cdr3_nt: TGCGCCAGCAGCCAAGTCTACCGGCGAGGAAGCGAGCAGTACTTC
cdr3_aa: CASSQVYRRGSEQYF

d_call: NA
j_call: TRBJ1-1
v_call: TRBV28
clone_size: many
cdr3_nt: TGTGCCAGCAGCTACGCCGCCAGGGGGAACACTGAAGCTTTCTTT
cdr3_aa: CASSYAARGNTEAFF

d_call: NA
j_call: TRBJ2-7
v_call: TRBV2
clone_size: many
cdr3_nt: TGTGCCAGCAGTCGGGAGCTGCGGGACGAGCAGTACTTC
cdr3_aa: CASSRELRDEQYF

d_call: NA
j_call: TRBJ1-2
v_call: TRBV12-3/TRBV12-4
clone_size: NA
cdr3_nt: TGTGCCAGCAGTTCCAACAGGGATTATGGCTACACCTTC
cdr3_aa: CASSSNRDYGYTF

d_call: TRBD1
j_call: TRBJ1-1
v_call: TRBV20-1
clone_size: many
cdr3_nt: TGCAGTGCCACAGGAATGGACAGGGGGCTTGAAGCTTTCTTT
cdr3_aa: CSATGMDRGLEAFF

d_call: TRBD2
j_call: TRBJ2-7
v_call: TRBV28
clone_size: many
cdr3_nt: TGTGCCAGCAGTGCTAGCGGGAGGTTGTACGAGCAGTGCTTC
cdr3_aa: CASSASGRLYEQCF

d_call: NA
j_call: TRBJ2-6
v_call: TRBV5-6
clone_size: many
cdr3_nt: TGTGCCAGCAGCTTAGCAAGCTCTGGGGCCAACGTCCTGACTTTC
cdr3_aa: CASSLASSGANVLTF

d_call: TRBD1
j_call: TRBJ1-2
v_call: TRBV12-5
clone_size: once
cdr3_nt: TGTGCTAGTGGTTTGGGGACAGGGGCCCGCTACACCTTC
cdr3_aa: CASGLGTGARYTF

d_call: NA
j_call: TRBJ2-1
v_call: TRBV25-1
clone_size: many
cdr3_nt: TGTGCCAGCAGTGAAACACAGACTTACAATGAGCAGTTCTTC
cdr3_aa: CASSETQTYNEQFF

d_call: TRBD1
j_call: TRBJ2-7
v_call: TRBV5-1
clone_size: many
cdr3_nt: TGCGCCAGCAGCTTAAGGACAGGGCAAAACTACGAGCAGTACTTC
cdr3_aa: CASSLRTGQNYEQYF

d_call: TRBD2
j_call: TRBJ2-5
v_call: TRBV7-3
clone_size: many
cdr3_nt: TGTGCCAGCAGCCTTGGGACTAGCGACCAAGAGACCCAGTACTTC
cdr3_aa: CASSLGTSDQETQYF

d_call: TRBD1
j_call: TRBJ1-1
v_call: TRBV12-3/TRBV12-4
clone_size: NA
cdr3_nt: TGTGCCAGCAGAGTCACGTCGGGACAGGGCTTACTCGGCACTGAAGCTTTCTTT
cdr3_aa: CASRVTSGQGLLGTEAFF

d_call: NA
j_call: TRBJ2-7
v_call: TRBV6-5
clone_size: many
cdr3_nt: TGTGCCAGCAGTTACTTGGACGGCTACGAGCAGTACTTC
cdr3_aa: CASSYLDGYEQYF

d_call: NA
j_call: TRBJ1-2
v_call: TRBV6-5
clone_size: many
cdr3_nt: TGTGCCAGCAGTTACCGGGGATACTATGGCTACACCTTC
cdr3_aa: CASSYRGYYGYTF

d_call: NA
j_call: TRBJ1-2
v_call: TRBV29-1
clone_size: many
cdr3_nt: TGCAGCGGCCGGATCGCTAACTATGGCTACACCTTC
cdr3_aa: CSGRIANYGYTF

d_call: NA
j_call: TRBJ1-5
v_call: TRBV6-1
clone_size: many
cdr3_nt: TGTGCCAGCAGTGAGGGCCAAAATCAGCCCCAGCATTTT
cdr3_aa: CASSEGQNQPQHF

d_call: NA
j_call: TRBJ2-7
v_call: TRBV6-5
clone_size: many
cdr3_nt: TGTGCCAGCAGTTCGGGAGTTGCTTCGAGGTACGAGCAGTACTTC
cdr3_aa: CASSSGVASRYEQYF

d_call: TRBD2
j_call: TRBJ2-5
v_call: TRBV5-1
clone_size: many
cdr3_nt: TGCGCCAGCAGCAGAGGACTAGCGGGGGTAGACAAAGAGACCCAGTACTTC
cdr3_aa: CASSRGLAGVDKETQYF

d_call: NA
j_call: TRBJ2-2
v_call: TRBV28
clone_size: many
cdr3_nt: TGTGCCAGCAAAAACGTATTAACGAACACCGGGGAGCTGTTTTTT
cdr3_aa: CASKNVLTNTGELFF

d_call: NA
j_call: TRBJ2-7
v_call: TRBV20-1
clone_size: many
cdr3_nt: TGCAGTGCTAGAGATGGGAAACAGGTCTCCTACGAGCAGTACTTC
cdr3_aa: CSARDGKQVSYEQYF

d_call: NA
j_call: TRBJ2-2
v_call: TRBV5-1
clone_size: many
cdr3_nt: TGCGCCAGCAGCTTAAGTATTACCGGGGAGCTGTTTTTT
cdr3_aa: CASSLSITGELFF

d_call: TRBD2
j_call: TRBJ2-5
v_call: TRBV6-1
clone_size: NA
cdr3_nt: TGTGCCAGCAGTGAGACTAGCGTACGAGAGACCCAGTACTTC
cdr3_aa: CASSETSVRETQYF

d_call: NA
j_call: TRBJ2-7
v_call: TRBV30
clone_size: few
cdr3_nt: TGTGCCTGGATTATGGACTTGCCGTCCTACGAGCAGTACTTC
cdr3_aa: CAWIMDLPSYEQYF